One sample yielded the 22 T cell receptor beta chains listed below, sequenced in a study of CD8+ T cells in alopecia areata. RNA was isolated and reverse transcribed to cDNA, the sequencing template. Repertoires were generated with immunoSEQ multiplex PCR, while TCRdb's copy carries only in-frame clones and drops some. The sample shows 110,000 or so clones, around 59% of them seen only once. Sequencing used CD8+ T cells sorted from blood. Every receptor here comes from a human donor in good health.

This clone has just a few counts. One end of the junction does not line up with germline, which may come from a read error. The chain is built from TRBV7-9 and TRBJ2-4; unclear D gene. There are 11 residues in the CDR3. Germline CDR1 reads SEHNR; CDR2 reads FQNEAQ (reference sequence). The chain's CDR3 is CASSLGAECRF. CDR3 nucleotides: TGTGCCAGCAGCTTAGGGGCCGAGTGCCGCTTC.

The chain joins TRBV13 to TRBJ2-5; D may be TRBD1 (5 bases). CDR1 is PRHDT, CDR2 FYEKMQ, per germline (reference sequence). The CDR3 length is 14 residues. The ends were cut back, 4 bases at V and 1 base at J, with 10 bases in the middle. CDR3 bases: TGTGCCAGCAGCTCCGGACAACTCCAAGAGACCCAGTACTTC. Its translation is CASSSGQLQETQYF. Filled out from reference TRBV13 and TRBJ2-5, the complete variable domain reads AAGVIQSPRHLIKEKRETATLKCYPIPRHDTVYWYQQGPGQDPQFLISFYEKMQSDKGSIPDRFSAQQFSDYHSELNMSSLELGDSALYFCASSSGQLQETQYFGPGTRLLVL.

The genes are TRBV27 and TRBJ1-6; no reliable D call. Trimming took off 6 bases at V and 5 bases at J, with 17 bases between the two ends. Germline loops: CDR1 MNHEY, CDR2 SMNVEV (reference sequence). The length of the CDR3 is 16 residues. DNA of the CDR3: TGTGCCAGCAGGCAAGGGTCCCTCCTCAATAATTCACCCCTCCACTTT. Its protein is CASRQGSLLNNSPLHF.

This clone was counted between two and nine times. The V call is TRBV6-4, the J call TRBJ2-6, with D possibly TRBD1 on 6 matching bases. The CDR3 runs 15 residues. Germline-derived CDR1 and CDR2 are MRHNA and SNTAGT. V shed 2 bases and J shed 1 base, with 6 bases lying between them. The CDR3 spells CASSDRGSGANVLTF. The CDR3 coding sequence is TGTGCCAGCAGTGACAGGGGGTCTGGGGCCAACGTCCTGACTTTC.

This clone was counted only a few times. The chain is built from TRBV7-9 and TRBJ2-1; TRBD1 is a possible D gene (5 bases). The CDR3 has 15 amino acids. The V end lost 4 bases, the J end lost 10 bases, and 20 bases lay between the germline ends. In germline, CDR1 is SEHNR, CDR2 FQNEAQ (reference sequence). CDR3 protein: CASSSEIRVTLEQFF. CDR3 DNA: TGTGCCAGCAGCTCCGAAATCAGGGTCACCTTAGAGCAGTTCTTC.

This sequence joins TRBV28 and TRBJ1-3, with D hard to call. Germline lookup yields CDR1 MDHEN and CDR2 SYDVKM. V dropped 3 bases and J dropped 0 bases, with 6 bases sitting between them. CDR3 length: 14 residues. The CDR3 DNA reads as TGTGCCAGCAGTTTCGGGAGCTCTGGAAACACCATATATTTT. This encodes CASSFGSSGNTIYF.

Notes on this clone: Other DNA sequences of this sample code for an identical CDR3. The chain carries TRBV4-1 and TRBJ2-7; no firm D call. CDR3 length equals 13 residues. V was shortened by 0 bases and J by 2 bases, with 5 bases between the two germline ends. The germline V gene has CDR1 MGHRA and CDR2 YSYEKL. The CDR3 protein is CASSQDEAYEQYF. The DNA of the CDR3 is TGCGCCAGCAGCCAAGATGAGGCCTACGAGCAGTACTTC.

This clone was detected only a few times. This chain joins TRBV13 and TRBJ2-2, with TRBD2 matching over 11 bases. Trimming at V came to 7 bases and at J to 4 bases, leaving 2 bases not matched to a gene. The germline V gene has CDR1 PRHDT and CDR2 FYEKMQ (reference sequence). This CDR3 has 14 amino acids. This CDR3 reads CASTLAGGTGELFF. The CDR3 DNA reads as TGTGCCAGCACCCTAGCGGGGGGCACCGGGGAGCTGTTTTTT.

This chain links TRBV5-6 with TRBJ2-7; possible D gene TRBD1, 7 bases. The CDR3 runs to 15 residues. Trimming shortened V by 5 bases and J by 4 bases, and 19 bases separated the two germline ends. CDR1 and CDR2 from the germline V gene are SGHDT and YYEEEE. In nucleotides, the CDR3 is TGTGCCAGCAGTAGAAACGGAGGGGGCGAGTACGAGCAGTACTTC. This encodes CASSRNGGGEYEQYF.

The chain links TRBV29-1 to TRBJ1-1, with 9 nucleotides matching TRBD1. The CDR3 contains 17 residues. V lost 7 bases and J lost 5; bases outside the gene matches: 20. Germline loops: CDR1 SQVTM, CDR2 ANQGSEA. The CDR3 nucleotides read TGCAGCGCCCCTACCCCAACCGCGACAGGGGGTCGAACTGAAGCTTTCTTT. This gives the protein CSAPTPTATGGRTEAFF.

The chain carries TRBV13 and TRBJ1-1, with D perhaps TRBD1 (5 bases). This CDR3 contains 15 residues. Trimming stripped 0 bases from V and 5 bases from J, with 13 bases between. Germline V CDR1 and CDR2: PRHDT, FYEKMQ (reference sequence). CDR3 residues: CASSLGLRGGTEAFF. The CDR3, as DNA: TGTGCCAGCAGCTTAGGTCTCCGGGGGGGTACTGAAGCTTTCTTT.

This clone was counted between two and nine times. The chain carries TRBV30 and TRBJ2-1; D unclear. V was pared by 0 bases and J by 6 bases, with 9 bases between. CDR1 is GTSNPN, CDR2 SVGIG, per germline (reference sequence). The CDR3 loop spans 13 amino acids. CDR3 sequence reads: CAWSVSRINEQFF. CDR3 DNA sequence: TGTGCCTGGAGTGTATCTCGCATCAATGAGCAGTTCTTC.

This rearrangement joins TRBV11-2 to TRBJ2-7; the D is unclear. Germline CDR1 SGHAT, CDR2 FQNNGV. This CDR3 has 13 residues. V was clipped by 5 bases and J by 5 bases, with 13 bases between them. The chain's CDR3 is CASSLRWFDEQYF. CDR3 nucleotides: TGTGCCAGCAGCCTAAGGTGGTTTGACGAGCAGTACTTC.

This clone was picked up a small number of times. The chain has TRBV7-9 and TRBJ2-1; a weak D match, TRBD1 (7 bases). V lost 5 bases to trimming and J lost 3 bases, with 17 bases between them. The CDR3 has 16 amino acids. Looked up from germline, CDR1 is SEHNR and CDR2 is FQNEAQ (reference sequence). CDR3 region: CASSPITGDFYNEQFF. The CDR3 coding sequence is TGTGCCAGCAGCCCCATCACAGGGGACTTCTACAATGAGCAGTTCTTC.

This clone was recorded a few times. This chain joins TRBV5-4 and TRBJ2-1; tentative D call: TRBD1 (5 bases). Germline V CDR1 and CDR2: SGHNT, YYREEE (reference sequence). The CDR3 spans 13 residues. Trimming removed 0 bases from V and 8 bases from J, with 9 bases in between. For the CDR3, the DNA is TGTGCCAGCAGCTTGGACAGGTTCGATGAGCAGTTCTTC. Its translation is CASSLDRFDEQFF.

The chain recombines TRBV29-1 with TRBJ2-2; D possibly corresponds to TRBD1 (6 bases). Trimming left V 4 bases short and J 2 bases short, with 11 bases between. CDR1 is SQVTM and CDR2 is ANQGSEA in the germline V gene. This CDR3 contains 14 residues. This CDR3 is CSVGGQVNTGELFF. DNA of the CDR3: TGCAGCGTTGGGGGACAAGTTAACACCGGGGAGCTGTTTTTT.

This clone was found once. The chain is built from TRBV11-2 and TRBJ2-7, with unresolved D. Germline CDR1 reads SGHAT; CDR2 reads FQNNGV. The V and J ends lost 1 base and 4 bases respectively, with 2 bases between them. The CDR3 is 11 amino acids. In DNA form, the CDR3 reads TGTGCCAGCAGCTTAGCTTACGAGCAGTACTTC. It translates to CASSLAYEQYF. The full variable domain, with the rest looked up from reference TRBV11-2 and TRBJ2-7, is EAGVAQSPRYKIIEKRQSVAFWCNPISGHATLYWYQQILGQGPKLLIQFQNNGVVDDSQLPKDRFSAERLKGVDSTLKIQPAKLEDSAVYLCASSLAYEQYFGPGTRLTVT.

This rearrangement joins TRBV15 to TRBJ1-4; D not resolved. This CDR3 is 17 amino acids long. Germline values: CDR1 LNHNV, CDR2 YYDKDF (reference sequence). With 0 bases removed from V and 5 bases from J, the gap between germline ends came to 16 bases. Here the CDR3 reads CATSRDLLAGKNEKLFF. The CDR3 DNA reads TGTGCCACCAGCAGAGATCTGCTGGCCGGGAAGAATGAAAAACTGTTTTTT.

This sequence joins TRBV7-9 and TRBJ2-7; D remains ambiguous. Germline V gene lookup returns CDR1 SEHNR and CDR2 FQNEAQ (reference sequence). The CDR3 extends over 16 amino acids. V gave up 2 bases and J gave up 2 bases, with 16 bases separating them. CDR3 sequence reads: CASSLSVSVGPYEQYF. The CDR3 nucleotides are TGTGCCAGCAGCTTATCTGTGTCAGTTGGCCCCTACGAGCAGTACTTC. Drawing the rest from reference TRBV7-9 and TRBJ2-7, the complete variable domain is DTGVSQNPRHKITKRGQNVTFRCDPISEHNRLYWYRQTLGQGPEFLTYFQNEAQLEKSRLLSDRFSAERPKGSFSTLEIQRTEQGDSAMYLCASSLSVSVGPYEQYFGPGTRLTVT.

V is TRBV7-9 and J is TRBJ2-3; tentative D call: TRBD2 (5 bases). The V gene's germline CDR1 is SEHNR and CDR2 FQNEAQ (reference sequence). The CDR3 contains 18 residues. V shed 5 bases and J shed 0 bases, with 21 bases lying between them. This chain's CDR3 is CASSPKWASPPSTDTQYF. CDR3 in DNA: TGTGCCAGCAGCCCGAAGTGGGCTAGCCCACCGAGCACAGATACGCAGTATTTT.

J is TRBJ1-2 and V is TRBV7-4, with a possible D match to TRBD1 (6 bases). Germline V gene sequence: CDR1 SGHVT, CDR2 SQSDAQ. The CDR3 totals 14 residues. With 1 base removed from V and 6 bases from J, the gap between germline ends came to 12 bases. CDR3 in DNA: TGTGCCAGCAGCTTAGTTGGGACACAACATGGCTACACCTTC. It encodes CASSLVGTQHGYTF.

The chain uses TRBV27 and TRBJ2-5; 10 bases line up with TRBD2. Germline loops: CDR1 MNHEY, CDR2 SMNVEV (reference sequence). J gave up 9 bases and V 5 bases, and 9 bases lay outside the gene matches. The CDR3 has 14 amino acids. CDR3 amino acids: CASSPLAGALSQYF. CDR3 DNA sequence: TGTGCCAGCAGTCCCCTAGCGGGGGCCTTGTCCCAGTACTTC.